This TCR beta chain came from a study of blood T cells in healthy people across ages. The CDR3 is 11 amino acids. Germline V gene lookup returns CDR1 MNHEY and CDR2 SVGAGI. V gave up 10 bases and J gave up 15 bases; unmatched junction bases: 10. This clonotype appeared a few times. The target antigen is unknown. The use of a sample-barcoded 5' primer and a J-beta primer mix characterized a second PCR of about 6 to 12 cycles. TCRdb re-called the 5' RACE reads with MiXCR, one entry per CDR3 protein. The table has 750,000 to 950,000 distinct CDR3 sequences, roughly 29% seen once. Study-wide points: What prevented conclusive comparison of naive and antigen-experienced cells was that PBMCs were unsorted. Donor CMV status, an unknown factor, possibly confounded changes in expanded clonotypes.

These data were likewise used in another study, on T cells of mothers and their children. From that report: There were over 9.5 million TCR beta CDR3 reads from each mother and a few million from each child.

The source material was blood. The J gene is TRBJ2-1, the V gene TRBV6-5, with TRBD2 matching over 9 bases. The origin of this receptor is a woman aged 35 to 49 in good health. The CDR3 here is CATKRGAGWFF. The DNA of the CDR3 is TGTGCCACCAAGCGGGGGGCCGGGTGGTTCTTC.